The following is a T cell receptor (beta chain) sequence with its context. Its binding antigen is unknown. Nothing much larger sits one base from this clone, and base qualities are not available. These data belong to a study of cytomegalovirus exposure and HLA in healthy donors listed by TCRdb under 2017. As for the study more broadly: An earlier analysis of roughly 500 of the donors reported about 280 Gb of sequence data and 95 million to 120 million unique TCR beta sequences obtained from 150 million to 200 million T cells. Donor age, sex, ethnicity and CMV serostatus were compiled together with the repertoire data. In the later analysis, no new phenotypic data were used to find candidate immune exposures; instead, reliance was placed on TCR beta sequences and their occurrence across donors. HLA typing covered class I and class II loci at four-digit resolution. The study used immunosequencing to profile the T cell repertoires of 666 subjects and linked those repertoires to cytomegalovirus serostatus. In a later analysis, previously published TCR beta repertoires from 600 to 850 donors were re-analyzed and high-resolution HLA genotyping was added so that TCR occurrence patterns could be studied. In addition to the first cohort of roughly 670 subjects, a separate validation cohort of approximately 130 different subjects was used. The study aimed to test whether signatures of past pathogen exposure could be identified by cataloging public T cell receptors. An earlier analysis of some 600 of the donors applied high-throughput TCR beta sequencing to assess whether each TCR beta V gene segment acted as functional or pseudogenic. To predict cytomegalovirus infection status, the study combined high-throughput TCR immunosequencing, statistical association of individual TCRs with disease status, and machine learning. Typing coverage differed by locus: A, B, C, DRB1 and DQB1 were typed in about 620-630 donors, DQA1 in about 500, DPA1 in 600 to 610, and DPB1 in around 440. Across about 380 genotyped donors of the cohort, an average of approximately 220,000 unique TCR beta nucleotide sequences per donor were sequenced, and about a sixth of those sequences were non-productive. In a later genetic analysis, genome-wide SNP genotypes for about three fifths of the 666 donors were used, and that subset was treated as a discovery cohort. All discovery cohort repertoires had been generated using a single sequencing platform. Among the approximately 420 genotyped donors, around 81% belonged to the genetic ancestry cluster associated with self-reported Caucasian donors. Roughly 300 gigabases of sequencing data and tens of millions of unique TCR sequences were included in an early release covering under 650 HLA-typed donors. Roughly five DR-DQ haplotypes were treated as single units for association and clustering because of strong linkage in the cohort. General study outcomes and caveats: A further reported finding was that TCR beta sequences accurately predicted the HLA-A and HLA-B alleles for most subjects in the first cohort. In a later analysis, several top co-occurrence clusters were reported to appear linked to parvovirus B19, influenza, CMV and Epstein-Barr virus. Presence/absence analyses assumed roughly uniform sequencing depth across donors, an assumption that may not hold. Some IMGT-functional V segments, including TRBV6-2 and TRBV6-3, could not be told apart with the 87-base-pair reads, so those segments were excluded. The only immune exposure information available for the cohort was CMV serostatus. Specific HLA alleles were associated with some 15,000 TCR beta sequences at a false discovery rate of 0.05 in a later analysis. Over 15 rarely observed V segments, including chromosome 9 orphons, were excluded from the earlier analysis of 550 to 700 of the donors because counts were too low. A few of the identified cytomegalovirus-associated TCR beta chains were confirmed in vitro to be specific for cytomegalovirus antigens. Correlated functional status among segregating V segments might reflect linkage disequilibrium, but an unknown experimental factor could not be ruled out. The study listed approximately 150 TCR beta chains as associated with cytomegalovirus. Most TCR sequences were observed very rarely across donors, whereas some public TCRs were present in many individuals. The authors suggested that the approach could potentially be generalized to other disease states and immunological phenotypes. This cohort had only TCR beta chains sequenced, and the lack of alpha or paired-chain data limited which features could be detected. In a later genetic analysis, fewer N-insertions in productive TCRs were reported among donors in an Asian-associated ancestry cluster than the approximately 710-donor mean. Because HLA typing was unavailable for some donors at each locus, only the typed subset was used in association tests. Compared with equally common non-associated chains, HLA-associated TCR beta chains in a later analysis were more clonally expanded and had lower generation probabilities. Most CMV-associated TCR beta chains appeared to be HLA-restricted in a later analysis, and the HLA associations seemed to be driven largely by CMV exposure. The sequencing pipeline was judged likely to have produced a cluster of highly shared sequence variants as a technical artifact. In a later analysis, the rate of TCR association differed among HLA loci, with DRB1 alleles having the most associated TCRs and HLA-C alleles having the fewest. A later genetic analysis associated a missense DCLRE1C variant with V-gene and J-gene trimming of TCR beta chains, and an independent cohort replicated the association. Cytomegalovirus status was reported to be diagnosed by the classifier with high specificity and sensitivity in both the original and validation cohorts. When HLA alleles, especially DR and DQ, strongly co-occurred, attributing TCR associations to individual alleles was difficult. Broadly in line with IMGT annotations, most TCR beta V segments showed up in productive rearrangements about 87% or about 30% of the time in an earlier analysis of several hundred of the donors.

A distance of 19 bases separates the germline ends of V and J, which lose 5 bases and 5 bases respectively. Based on the germline V gene (reference sequence), the CDR1 and CDR2 sequences are SGHNT and YYREEE. Taken from cysteine to phenylalanine, the CDR3 has 15 residues. Only the CDR3 DNA is retained, 45 bases long and in frame from the first base. The protocol used for the library was the immunoSEQ multiplex PCR assay. The multiplex PCR relied on a mix of 60 forward primers for TCR Vbeta segments and 13 reverse primers for TCR Jbeta segments. The CDR3 region of rearranged TCR beta genes was amplified from genomic DNA with a multiplex PCR assay. Amplified TCR beta libraries were sequenced as 87-base-pair reads on the Illumina HiSeq System. As for the original processing: A later analysis counted some 74 million unique TCR beta chains across the 666 repertoires, and some 12 million of these chains were shared by at least two donors. Raw reads were error-corrected and collapsed into unique sequences by a nearest-neighbor algorithm in which closely related sequences were merged to remove PCR and sequencing errors. V, D and J gene segments were assigned by aligning CDR3 sequences to IMGT reference sequences. Each retained sequence needed at least a six-nucleotide match to both a V gene segment and a J gene segment. Rearrangements were called productive when the CDR3 lacked stop codons and stayed in frame with V and J; all others were non-productive. CDR3 was defined according to IMGT convention as the region running from the second conserved V-encoded cysteine to the conserved J-encoded phenylalanine. The earlier analysis of about 610 of the donors excluded sequences that lacked an unambiguous match to a single V gene segment. In an earlier analysis of a few hundred of the donors, a V segment was called functional when productive rearrangements were above 56.7%, and segregating when the standard deviation between donors exceeded 5%. A statistical classification framework was developed to diagnose cytomegalovirus status using the catalog of TCR beta chain sequences. In a later analysis, TCR nucleotide sequences were compared against IMGT/GENE-DB human TR gene sequences so that V and J genes could be assigned. Using the TCRdist pipeline, a later analysis assigned CDR3 sequences along with most-parsimonious VDJ recombination scenarios. In a later analysis, each TCR beta chain was defined by its CDR3 amino acid sequence together with its V-gene family, and reads without a unique V-gene family were excluded. To address suspected cross-contamination and a sequencing artifact, a later analysis removed 550 to 750 highly shared, low-generation-probability nucleotide sequences. A later analysis calculated a clonal expansion index for each public chain from normalized within-repertoire ranks of inferred template counts. A later analysis computed generation probabilities with a VDJ recombination model fitted to out-of-frame rearrangements, and checked the results against IGoR. Hypergeometric tests were used in a later analysis to score TCR-TCR, TCR-HLA and TCR-CMV co-occurrence, with a repertoire-size bias correction applied to the TCR pairs. In a later analysis, false discovery rates were estimated by permuting HLA or CMV assignments 20 times. In a later analysis, co-occurring TCRs were grouped with DBSCAN, and TCRdist sequence similarity was added when clustering was performed within HLA-allele-positive subsets. Repertoires with fewer than 30,000 or more than 120,000 public chains, plus five repertoires with anomalous nucleotide sharing, were excluded from co-occurrence clustering. TCRdb retrieved this table from immuneACCESS and kept in-frame rearrangements only. Not all clones are present; in checked studies, unresolved V genes account for under half, and no reason is known for the remainder. That table supplies the V and J calls and clone size; D and trimming were determined from the DNA. Across this sample there are 65,000 to 75,000 clones, with 65% to 70% seen only once. The ten largest clones capture about 1.9% of the sample.

The cohort consisted of hundreds of healthy bone marrow donors. At the time of sampling, every cohort member was nominally healthy, though immune exposures that went unrecorded were likely present. The donor tested CMV seronegative, placing the donor among the roughly 340 seronegative members of the cohort. A peripheral blood sample was collected from each donor, and TCR beta sequencing was performed on peripheral blood mononuclear cells. Genomic DNA extraction from the blood cell samples was performed with the Qiagen DNeasy Blood Extraction Kit. The sequence was obtained from a woman under 40 in good health and CMV-seronegative. The sequencing sample was made of PBMCs. The chain is encoded by TRBV5-4 joined to TRBJ2-5; a weak D assignment points to TRBD2 (5 bases agree). The CDR3: CASRAGNSFRETQYF. The sequenced DNA: TGTGCCAGCAGAGCCGGGAACTCCTTTAGGGAGACCCAGTACTTC. Beyond the CDR3, the reference TRBV5-4 and TRBJ2-5 genes provide the residues; the full variable domain reads: ETGVTQSPTHLIKTRGQQVTLRCSSQSGHNTVSWYQQALGQGPQFIFQYYREEENGRGNFPPRFSGLQFPNYSSELNVNALELDDSALYLCASRAGNSFRETQYFGPGTRLLVL.